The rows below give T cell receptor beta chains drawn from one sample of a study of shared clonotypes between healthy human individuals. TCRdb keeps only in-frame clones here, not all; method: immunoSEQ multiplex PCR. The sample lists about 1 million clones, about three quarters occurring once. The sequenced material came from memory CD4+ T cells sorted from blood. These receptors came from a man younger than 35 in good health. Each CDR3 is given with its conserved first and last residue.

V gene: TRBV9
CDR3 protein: CASSVVSGEWYNEQFF

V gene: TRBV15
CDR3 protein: CATSRGDSSTDTQYF

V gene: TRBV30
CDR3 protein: CAWSAPGSQTNQPQHF

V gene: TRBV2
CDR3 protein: CASSIRTGGVDTQYF

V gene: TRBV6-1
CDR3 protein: CASLSTVNQPQHF

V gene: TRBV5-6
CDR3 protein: CASSPRGPQHF

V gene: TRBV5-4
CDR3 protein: CASSLVSDTQYF

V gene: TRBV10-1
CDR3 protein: CASSEGQGGRETQYF

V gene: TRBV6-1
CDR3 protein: CASSDPARYEQYF

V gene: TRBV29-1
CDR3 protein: CSVAWTETQYF

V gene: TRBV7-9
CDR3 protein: CASRGEGTGPTYEQYF

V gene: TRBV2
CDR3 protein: CASLPLEGGGSYNEQFF

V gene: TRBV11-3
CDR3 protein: CASSLAGHPYEQYF

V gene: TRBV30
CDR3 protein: CAWSAQLGGYTF

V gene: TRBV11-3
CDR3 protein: CASSGGTEAFF

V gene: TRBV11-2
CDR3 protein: CASSLSGNTEAFF

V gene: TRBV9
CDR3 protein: CASSARQGELGPNEKLFF

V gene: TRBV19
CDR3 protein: CASSISGTSGQETQYF

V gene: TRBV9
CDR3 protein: CASSVGVGQKGEKLFF

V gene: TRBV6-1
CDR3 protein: CASSAGLAGYNEQFF

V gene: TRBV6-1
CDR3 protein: CASWGTDSYNEQFF

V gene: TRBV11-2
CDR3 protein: CASSQGPSLSGNTIYF

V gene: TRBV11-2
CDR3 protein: CASSPPGHSASGANVLTF

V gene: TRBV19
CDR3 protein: CASSTQDSEPYNEQFF

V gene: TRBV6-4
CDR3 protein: CASTIRDYNEQFF

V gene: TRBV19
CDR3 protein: CASSFGRGNQPQHF

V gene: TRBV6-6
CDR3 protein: CASSYPQQGGSYEQYF

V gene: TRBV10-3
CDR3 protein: CAIRAGPTTTDTQYF

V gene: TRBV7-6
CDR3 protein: CASSPRGLLRSSVELFF

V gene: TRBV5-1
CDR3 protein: CASSLRSLAANTGELFF

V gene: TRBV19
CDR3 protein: CASSAGQGPGELFF

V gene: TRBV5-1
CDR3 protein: CASSGQGAGGYTF

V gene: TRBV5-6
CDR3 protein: CASSLEIAGGPDTQYF

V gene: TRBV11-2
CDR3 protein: CASSHTGNEQFF

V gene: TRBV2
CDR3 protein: CASRRTGTDTQYF

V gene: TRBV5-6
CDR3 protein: CASSLDNWAGELFF

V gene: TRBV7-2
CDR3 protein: CASSPTGAWTYEQYF

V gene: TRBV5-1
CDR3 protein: CASKISGQGNTGELFF

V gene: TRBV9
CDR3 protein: CASSVDSGDNEQFF

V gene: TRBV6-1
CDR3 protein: CASEPGLYYNEQFF

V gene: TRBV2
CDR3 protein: CASTGGTMGYEQYF

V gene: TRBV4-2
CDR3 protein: CASSQEVGQGMSSYNEQFF

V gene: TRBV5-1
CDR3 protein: CASSAGQPTSNEKLFF

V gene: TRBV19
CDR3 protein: CASSISANYEQYF

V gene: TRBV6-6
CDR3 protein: CASSGDSWSYEQYF

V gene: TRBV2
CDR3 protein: CASSDFLNQPQHF

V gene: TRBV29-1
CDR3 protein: CSAQQGGNYGYTF

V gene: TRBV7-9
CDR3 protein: CASSFLVSGNSYEQYF

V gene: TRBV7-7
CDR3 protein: CASSYGPQETQYF

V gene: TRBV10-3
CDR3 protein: CATQTGTGNQPQHF

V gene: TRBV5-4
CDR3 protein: CASSWGAGLGAFF